This TCR beta chain appears in the sequencing data of a study of cytomegalovirus exposure and HLA in healthy donors. Study-wide findings and caveats: Despite most TCR sequences being rare, some public TCRs occurred in many donors. Association of a missense DCLRE1C variant with TCR beta V- and J-gene trimming was reported in a later analysis. Presence/absence analyses took donor sequencing depth as roughly uniform. Later work associated roughly 15,000 TCR beta sequences with HLA alleles at 0.05 false discovery rate.

The PCR was carried out with 60 Vbeta primers and 13 Jbeta primers. Some clones are missing from TCRdb's copy, which holds only in-frame ones; the method was immunoSEQ multiplex PCR. With 200,000 or so clones in the sample, the ten largest clones hold around 1.1%. In regard to this clone: The antigen remains undetermined.

The germline CDR1 and CDR2 sequences are MNHEY and SMNVEV (reference sequence). The CDR3 spans 20 residues. With 3 bases clipped from V and 5 bases from J, the junction kept 18 bases outside the gene matches. Sequencing was carried out using PBMCs. This clonotype originated in a girl aged 2-10 years in good health and CMV-seropositive. The rearrangement joins TRBV27 to TRBJ2-7; 14 bases align to TRBD2. This CDR3 reads CASSFSRGTSGSTAPNEQYF. As DNA, the CDR3 is TGTGCCAGCAGTTTCTCCCGCGGGACTAGCGGGAGTACAGCTCCCAACGAGCAGTACTTC.